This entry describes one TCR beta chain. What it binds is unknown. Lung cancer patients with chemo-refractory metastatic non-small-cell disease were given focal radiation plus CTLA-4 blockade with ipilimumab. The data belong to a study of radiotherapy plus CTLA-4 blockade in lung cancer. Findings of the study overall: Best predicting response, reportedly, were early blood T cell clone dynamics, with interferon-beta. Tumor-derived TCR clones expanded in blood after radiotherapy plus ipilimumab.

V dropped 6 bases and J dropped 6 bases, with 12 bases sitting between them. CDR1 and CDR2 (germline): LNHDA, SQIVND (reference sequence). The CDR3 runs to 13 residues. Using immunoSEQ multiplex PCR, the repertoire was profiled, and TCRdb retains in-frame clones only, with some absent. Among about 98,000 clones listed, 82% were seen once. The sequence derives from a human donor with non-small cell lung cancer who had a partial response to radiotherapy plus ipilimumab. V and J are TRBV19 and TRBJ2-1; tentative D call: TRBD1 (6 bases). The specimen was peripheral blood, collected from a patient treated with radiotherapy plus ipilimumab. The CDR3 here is CASRRQEGNEQFF. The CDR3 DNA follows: TGTGCCAGTAGAAGACAGGAAGGCAATGAGCAGTTCTTC.